This T cell receptor (beta chain) appears in the sequencing data of a study of post-analysis software for immune sequencing data. V was clipped by 11 bases and J by 6 bases, with 10 bases between them. The CDR3 sequence is 10 residues long. Unique molecular identifiers featured in each of the TCR beta cDNA libraries. Between about 0.85 and 11 million T cells gave rise to approximately 520,000 cDNA molecules. MiXCR was run by TCRdb on the PCR reads, yielding one entry per CDR3 protein. The sample carries roughly 410,000 distinct CDR3 sequences, around 33% recorded once. Notes on this clonotype: What it binds is not known.

Study results and caveats: Roughly five TRBV segments appeared more often in patients than in controls, and TRBV5-6, TRBV5-1 and TRBV20-1 were among these.

What was sequenced was blood. The chain is built from TRBV12-3 or TRBV12-4 and TRBJ1-2; no clear D gene. The sequence derives from a girl aged 10-17 years with multiple sclerosis. The CDR3 sequence: CAPSINGYTF. The CDR3 DNA reads TGTGCCCCTTCAATTAATGGCTACACCTTC.